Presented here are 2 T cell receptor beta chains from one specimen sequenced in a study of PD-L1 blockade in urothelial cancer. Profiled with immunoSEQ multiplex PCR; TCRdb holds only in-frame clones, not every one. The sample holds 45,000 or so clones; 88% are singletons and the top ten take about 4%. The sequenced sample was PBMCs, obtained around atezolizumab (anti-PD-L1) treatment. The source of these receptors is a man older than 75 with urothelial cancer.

CDR3 sequence reads: CASSPLAAAYEQYF. The CDR3 region has the DNA TGTGCCAGCAGCCCCCTAGCGGCGGCCTACGAGCAGTACTTC. The chain joins TRBV7-2 to TRBJ2-7; TRBD2 matches at 7 bases. CDR3 length equals 14 residues. V shed 5 bases, J shed 2 bases, and the junction held 6 bases outside the gene matches. CDR1 is SGHTA, CDR2 FQGNSA, per germline.

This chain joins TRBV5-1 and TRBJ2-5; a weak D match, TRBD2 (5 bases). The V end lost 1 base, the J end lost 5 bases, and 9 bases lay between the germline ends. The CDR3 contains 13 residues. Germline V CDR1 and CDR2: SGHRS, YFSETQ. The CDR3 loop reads CASSLSGYETQYF. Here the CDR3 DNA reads TGCGCCAGCAGCTTGTCGGGGTACGAGACCCAGTACTTC.